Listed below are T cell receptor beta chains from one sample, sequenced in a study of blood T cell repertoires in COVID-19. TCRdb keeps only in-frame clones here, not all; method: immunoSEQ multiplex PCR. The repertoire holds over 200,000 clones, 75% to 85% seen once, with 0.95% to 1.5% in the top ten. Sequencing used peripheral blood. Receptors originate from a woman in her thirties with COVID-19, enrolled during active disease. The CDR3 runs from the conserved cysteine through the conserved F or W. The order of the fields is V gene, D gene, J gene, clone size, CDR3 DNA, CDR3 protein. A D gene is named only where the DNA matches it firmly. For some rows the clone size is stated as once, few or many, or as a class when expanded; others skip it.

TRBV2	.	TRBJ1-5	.	TGTGCCAGCGGCGGGACGGACAATCAGCCCCAGCATTTT	CASGGTDNQPQHF
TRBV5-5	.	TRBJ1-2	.	TGTGCCAGCAGCTTGGATTTTCCGGGAGGCTACACCTTC	CASSLDFPGGYTF
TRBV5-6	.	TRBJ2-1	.	TGTGCCAGCAGCTTGCCACAGGGCCCCTACAATGAGCAGTTCTTC	CASSLPQGPYNEQFF
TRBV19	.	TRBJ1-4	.	TGTGCCAGTAGTATCGGTAATGAAAAACTGTTTTTT	CASSIGNEKLFF
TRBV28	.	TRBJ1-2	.	TGTGCCAGCAGTACGAATGCAGGTTCCCCTAACTATGGCTACACCTTC	CASSTNAGSPNYGYTF
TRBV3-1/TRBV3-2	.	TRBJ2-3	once	TGTGCCAGCAGCCATGCCCGGGGGGCCGGCACAGATACGCAGTATTTT	CASSHARGAGTDTQYF
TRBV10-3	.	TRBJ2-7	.	TGTGCCATCAGTGAGTCTTCAGGGCGACGAAGCTCCTACGAGCAGTACTTC	CAISESSGRRSSYEQYF
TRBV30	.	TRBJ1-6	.	TGTGCCTGGAGTGTCTACGGGGGGCCTAATTCACCCCTCCACTTT	CAWSVYGGPNSPLHF
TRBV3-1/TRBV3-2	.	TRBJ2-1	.	TGTGCCAGCAGCCAAGATCCCTCGCTGAGAGGGCCAGAGCAGTTCTTC	CASSQDPSLRGPEQFF
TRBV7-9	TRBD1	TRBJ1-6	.	TGTGCCAGCAGCCCCCGGGACAGGGGGGTAAATTCACCCCTCCACTTT	CASSPRDRGVNSPLHF
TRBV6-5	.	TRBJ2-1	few	TGTGCCAGCAGGACAGAGAGCTCCTACAATGAGCAGTTCTTC	CASRTESSYNEQFF
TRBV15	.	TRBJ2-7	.	TGTGCCACCAGCAGAGACACTCAGGGCCTCTCCTACGAGCAGTACTTC	CATSRDTQGLSYEQYF
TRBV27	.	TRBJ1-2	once	TGTGCCAGCAGTTTATCGCAGTCAGTCGGGGATCTCTATGGCTACACCTTC	CASSLSQSVGDLYGYTF
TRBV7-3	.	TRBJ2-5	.	TGTGCCAGCAGCTTGTCCAGCGCTCAAGAGACCCAGTACTTC	CASSLSSAQETQYF
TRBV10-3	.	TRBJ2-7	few	TGTGCCATCAGGGACGGGGACTCCTACGAGCAGTACTTC	CAIRDGDSYEQYF
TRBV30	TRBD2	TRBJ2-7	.	TGTGCCTGGAGTCGGGGCGGGAGTCACTCCTACGAGCAGTACTTC	CAWSRGGSHSYEQYF
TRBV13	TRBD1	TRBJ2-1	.	TGTGCCAGCAGCCCAGGACGGCTCGGGACAGGGGTCTCCAATGAGCAGTTCTTC	CASSPGRLGTGVSNEQFF
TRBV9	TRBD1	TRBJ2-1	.	TGTGCCAGCAGCCTAACCGGGACAGGGAACAATGAGCAGTTCTTC	CASSLTGTGNNEQFF
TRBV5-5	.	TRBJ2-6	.	TGTGCCAGCAGCCCTGAGGTATCGAGTGGGGCCAACGTCCTGACTTTC	CASSPEVSSGANVLTF
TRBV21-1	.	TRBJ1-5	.	TGTGCCAGCAGCAAAGTGGGTAAGGCAGGGGTCAATCAGCCCCAGCATTTT	CASSKVGKAGVNQPQHF
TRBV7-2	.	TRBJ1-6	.	TGTGCCAGCAGCTTCACGAGTAGTAATTCACCCCTCCACTTT	CASSFTSSNSPLHF
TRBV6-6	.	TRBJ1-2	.	TGTGCCAGCACCTACCGCCCCGGGGAAGGGTATGGCTACACCTTC	CASTYRPGEGYGYTF
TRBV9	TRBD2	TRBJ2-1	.	TGTGCCAGCAGCCCAATACCCACTAGCGGGGGGGTAAATGAGCAGTTCTTC	CASSPIPTSGGVNEQFF
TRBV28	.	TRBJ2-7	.	TGTGCCAGCAGATGGGGCCGAAGTACCTCCTACGAGCAGTACTTC	CASRWGRSTSYEQYF
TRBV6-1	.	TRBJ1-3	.	TGTGCCAGCAGTGAAAGGGCAGGGCGAAACACCATATATTTT	CASSERAGRNTIYF
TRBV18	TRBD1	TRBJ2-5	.	TGTGCCAGCTCACCGAAGACAGGGGGAGAGACCCAGTACTTC	CASSPKTGGETQYF
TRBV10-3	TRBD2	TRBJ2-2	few	TGTGCCATCAGTGGGAGAACTAGCGGAACCGGGGAGCTGTTTTTT	CAISGRTSGTGELFF
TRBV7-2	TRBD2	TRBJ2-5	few	TGTGCCAGCAGCTTAGGTATAGGGACTAGCGGGAGGAATGGAGAGACCCAGTACTTC	CASSLGIGTSGRNGETQYF
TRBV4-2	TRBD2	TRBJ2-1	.	TGTGCCAGCAGCCAAGATAGTTTGGGGGGGGTGCTAGCGGGAGAGAATGAGCAGTTCTTC	CASSQDSLGGVLAGENEQFF
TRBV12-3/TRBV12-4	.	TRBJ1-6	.	TGTGCCAGCAGTTTAAGCCTCCGCTCACCCCTCCACTTT	CASSLSLRSPLHF
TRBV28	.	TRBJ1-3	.	TGTGCCAGCAGGGGTAGGGGGAGAACTGGAAACACCATATATTTT	CASRGRGRTGNTIYF
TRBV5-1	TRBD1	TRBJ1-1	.	TGCGCCAGCAGCTTGTTTGACAGGGTGAACACTGAAGCTTTCTTT	CASSLFDRVNTEAFF
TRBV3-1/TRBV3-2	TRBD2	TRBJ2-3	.	TGTGCCAGCAGCCAAGGTAATAGCGGGAGTACAGATACGCAGTATTTT	CASSQGNSGSTDTQYF
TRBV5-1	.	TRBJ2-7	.	TGCGCCAGCAGCCCGGGGAGTAGCTCCTACGAGCAGTACTTC	CASSPGSSSYEQYF
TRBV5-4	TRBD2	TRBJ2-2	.	TGTGCCAGCAGCCTACCTAGCGGGGGTAGGAGCACCGGGGAGCTGTTTTTT	CASSLPSGGRSTGELFF
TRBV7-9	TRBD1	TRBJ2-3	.	TGTGCCAGCAGCTTAGCAGGGGGCGGAGATACGCAGTATTTT	CASSLAGGGDTQYF
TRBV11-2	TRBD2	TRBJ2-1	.	TGTGCCAGCAGCTCCTTCCGGGTGACTAGCGGGAGGACGAATGAGCAGTTCTTC	CASSSFRVTSGRTNEQFF
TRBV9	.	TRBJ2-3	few	TGTGCCAGCAGCGTAGGGGTCCTTGTGGGGGGAGGAGATACGCAGTATTTT	CASSVGVLVGGGDTQYF
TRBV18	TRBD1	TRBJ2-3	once	TGTGCCAGCTCACCAGACGGGACAGGACTCACAGATACGCAGTATTTT	CASSPDGTGLTDTQYF
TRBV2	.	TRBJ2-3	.	TGTGCCAGCAGTTACAGTTTTGATACGCAGTATTTT	CASSYSFDTQYF
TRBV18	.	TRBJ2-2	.	TGTGCCAGCTCACCACAGAGCGGCCCCGGGGAGCTGTTTTTT	CASSPQSGPGELFF
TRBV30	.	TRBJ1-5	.	TGTGCCTGGACCCGGACCCCGGGAGACCAGCCCCAGCATTTT	CAWTRTPGDQPQHF
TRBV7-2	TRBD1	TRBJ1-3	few	TGTGCCAGCAGCATCGGACAGGGGTTTGGAAACACCATATATTTT	CASSIGQGFGNTIYF
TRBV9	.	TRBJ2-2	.	TGTGCCAGCAGCTCCTACTTGAACACCGGGGAGCTGTTTTTT	CASSSYLNTGELFF